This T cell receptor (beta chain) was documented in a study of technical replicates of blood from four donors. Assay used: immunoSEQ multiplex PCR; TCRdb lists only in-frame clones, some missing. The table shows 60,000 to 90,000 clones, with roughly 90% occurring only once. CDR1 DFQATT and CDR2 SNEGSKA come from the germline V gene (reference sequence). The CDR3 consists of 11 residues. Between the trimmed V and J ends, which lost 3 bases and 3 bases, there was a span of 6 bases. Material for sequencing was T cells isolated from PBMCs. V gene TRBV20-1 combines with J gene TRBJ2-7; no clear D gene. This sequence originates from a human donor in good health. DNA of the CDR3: TGCAGTGCTAGCTACTTCTACGAGCAGTACTTC. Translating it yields CSASYFYEQYF.